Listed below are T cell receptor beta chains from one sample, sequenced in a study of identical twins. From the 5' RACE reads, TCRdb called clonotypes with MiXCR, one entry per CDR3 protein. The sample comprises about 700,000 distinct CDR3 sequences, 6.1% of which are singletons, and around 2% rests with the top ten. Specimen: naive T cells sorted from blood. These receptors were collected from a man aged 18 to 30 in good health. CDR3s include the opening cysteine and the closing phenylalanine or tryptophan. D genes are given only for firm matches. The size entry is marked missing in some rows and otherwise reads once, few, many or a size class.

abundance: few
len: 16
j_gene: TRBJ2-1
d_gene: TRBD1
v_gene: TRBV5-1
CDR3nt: TGCGCCAGCACTACCCGGAGACAGGGAAATTTCAATGAGCAGTTCTTC
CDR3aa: CASTTRRQGNFNEQFF

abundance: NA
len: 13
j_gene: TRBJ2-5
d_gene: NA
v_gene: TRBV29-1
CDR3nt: TGCAGCGTTAAAAGGAATCCCCAAGAGACCCAGTACTTC
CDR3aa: CSVKRNPQETQYF

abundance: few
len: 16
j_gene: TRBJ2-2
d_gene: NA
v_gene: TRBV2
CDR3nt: TGTGCCAGCAGTGACTGGCATACCCCGAGCACCGGGGAGCTGTTTTTT
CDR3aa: CASSDWHTPSTGELFF

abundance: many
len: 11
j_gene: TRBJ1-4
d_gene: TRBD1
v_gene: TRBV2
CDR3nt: TGTGCCAGCACCTTGGACAGGGTACTGTTTTTT
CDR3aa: CASTLDRVLFF

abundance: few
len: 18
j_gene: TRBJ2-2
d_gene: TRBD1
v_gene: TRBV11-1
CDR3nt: TGTGCCAGCAGCTCCCCCTGGACCGGGACAGGAGAAGGCGGGGAGCTGTTTTTT
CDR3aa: CASSSPWTGTGEGGELFF

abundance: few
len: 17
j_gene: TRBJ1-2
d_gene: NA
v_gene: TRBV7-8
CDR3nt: TGTGCCAGCAGCCCTACCCTGGAAAGGGTTAGCCTCTATGGCTACACCTTC
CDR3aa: CASSPTLERVSLYGYTF

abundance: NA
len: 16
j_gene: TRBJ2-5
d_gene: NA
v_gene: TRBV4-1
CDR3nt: TGCGCCAGCAGCCAAGAGTTCGGGACACCACAAGAGACCCAGTACTTC
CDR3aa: CASSQEFGTPQETQYF

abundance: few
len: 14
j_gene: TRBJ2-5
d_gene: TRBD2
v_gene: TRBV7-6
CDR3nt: TGTGCCAGCAGCTTAGACGGGGGGGGAGGGACCCAGTACTTC
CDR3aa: CASSLDGGGGTQYF

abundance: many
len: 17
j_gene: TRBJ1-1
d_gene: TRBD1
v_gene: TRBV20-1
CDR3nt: TGCAGTGCTAGACACCGGGACAGGGGTTGGAAGGGCACTGAAGCTTTCTTT
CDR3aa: CSARHRDRGWKGTEAFF

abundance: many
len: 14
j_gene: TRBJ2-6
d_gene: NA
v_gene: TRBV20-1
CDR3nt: TGCAGTGCTACCGTGGCCACTGGGGCCAACGTCCTGACTTTC
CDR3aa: CSATVATGANVLTF

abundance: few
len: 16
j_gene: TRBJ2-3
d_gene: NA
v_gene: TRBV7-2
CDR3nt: TGTGCCAGCAGCCCAGAGTGGGCGGTTAGCACAGATACGCAGTATTTT
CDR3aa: CASSPEWAVSTDTQYF

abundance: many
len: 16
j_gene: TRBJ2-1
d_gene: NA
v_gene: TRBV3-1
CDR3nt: TGTGCCAGCAGCCGCAGGTCCCTCCCTTCATACAATGAGCAGTTCTTC
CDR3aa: CASSRRSLPSYNEQFF

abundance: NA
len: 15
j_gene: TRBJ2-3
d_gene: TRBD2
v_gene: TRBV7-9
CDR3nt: TGTGCCAGCAGCGCGACTAGCGGCCCCACAGATACGCAGTATTTT
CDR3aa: CASSATSGPTDTQYF

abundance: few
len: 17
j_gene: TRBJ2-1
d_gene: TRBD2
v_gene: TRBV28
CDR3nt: TGTGCCAGCAGTATCGCACTCGGACTAGCGGGAACCAATGAGCAGTTCTTC
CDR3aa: CASSIALGLAGTNEQFF

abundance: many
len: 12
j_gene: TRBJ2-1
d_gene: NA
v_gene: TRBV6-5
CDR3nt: TGTGCCAGCAGAAGACACGCCAATGAGCAGTTCTTC
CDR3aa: CASRRHANEQFF

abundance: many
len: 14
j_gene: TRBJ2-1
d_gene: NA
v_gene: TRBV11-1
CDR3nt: TGTGCCAGCAGCTTAGTAGGCAACTACAATGAGCAGTTCTTC
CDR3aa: CASSLVGNYNEQFF

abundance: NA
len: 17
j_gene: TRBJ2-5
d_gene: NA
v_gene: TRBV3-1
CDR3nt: TGTGCCAGCAGCCAAGATCCTGGTAGCGGAGAACAAGAGACCCAGTACTTC
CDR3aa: CASSQDPGSGEQETQYF

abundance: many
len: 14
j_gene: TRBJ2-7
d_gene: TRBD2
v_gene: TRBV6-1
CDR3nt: TGTGCCAGCAGGGAGCGGGAGGCCGCCTACGAGCAGTACTTC
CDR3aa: CASREREAAYEQYF

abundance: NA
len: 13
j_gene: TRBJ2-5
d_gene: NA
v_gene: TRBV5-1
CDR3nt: TGCGCCAGCAGCAAGCCTAGTCAGGAGACCCAGTACTTC
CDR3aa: CASSKPSQETQYF

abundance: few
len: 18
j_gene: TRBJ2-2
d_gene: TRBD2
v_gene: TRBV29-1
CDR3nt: TGCAGCGTTGCAGAACTCACTAGCGGGAGGGCGGGGACCGGGGAGCTGTTTTTT
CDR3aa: CSVAELTSGRAGTGELFF

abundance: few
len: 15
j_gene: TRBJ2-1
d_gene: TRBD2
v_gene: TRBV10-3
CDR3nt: TGTGCCATCATGCCGACTAGCGGGAGGACCGCGAGGCAGTTCTTC
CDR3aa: CAIMPTSGRTARQFF

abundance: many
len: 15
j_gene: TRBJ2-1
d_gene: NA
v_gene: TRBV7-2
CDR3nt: TGTGCCAGCAGCCCGGCCAGCGGATCCTACAATGAGCAGTTCTTC
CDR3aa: CASSPASGSYNEQFF

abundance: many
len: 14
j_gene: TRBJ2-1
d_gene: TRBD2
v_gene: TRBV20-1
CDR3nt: TGCAGTGCAATTAGGACTAGCGGGAGGGTTGAGCAGTTCTTC
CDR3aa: CSAIRTSGRVEQFF

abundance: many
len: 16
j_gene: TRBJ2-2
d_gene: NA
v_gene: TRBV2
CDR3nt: TGTGCCAGCAGGGATATCAGGGGAAGGGACACCGGGGAGCTGTTTTTT
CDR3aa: CASRDIRGRDTGELFF

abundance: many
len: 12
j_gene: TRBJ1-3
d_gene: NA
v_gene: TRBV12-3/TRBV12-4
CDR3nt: TGTGCCAGCAGCCCACAGGACTCCCTCTCATATTTT
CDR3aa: CASSPQDSLSYF

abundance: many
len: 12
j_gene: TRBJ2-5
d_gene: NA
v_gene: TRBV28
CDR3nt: TGTGCCAGCAGTTTAAATTCGGAAACCCAGTACTTC
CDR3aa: CASSLNSETQYF

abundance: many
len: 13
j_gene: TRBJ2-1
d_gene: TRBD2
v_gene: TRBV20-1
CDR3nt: TGCAGTGCGCGGGGACTAGCGCCCAATGAGCAGTTCTTC
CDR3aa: CSARGLAPNEQFF

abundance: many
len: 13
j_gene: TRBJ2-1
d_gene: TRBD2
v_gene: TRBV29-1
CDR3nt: TGCAGCGTTGGCCTAGCGGGAAAGTATGAGCAGTTCTTC
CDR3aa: CSVGLAGKYEQFF

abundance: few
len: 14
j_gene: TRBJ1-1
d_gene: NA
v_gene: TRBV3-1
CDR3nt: TGTGCCAGCAGCCCCACACAGGGATTTTCTGAAGCTTTCTTT
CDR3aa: CASSPTQGFSEAFF

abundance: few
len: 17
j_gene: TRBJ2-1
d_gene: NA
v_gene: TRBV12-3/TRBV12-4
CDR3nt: TGTGCCAGCACCCTCCAGGGGAGCGAAGGCTCCTACAATGAGCAGTTCTTC
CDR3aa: CASTLQGSEGSYNEQFF

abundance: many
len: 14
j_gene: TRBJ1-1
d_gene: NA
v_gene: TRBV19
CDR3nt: TGTGCCAGTAGTATAAGACGGACGGGCACTGAAGCTTTCTTT
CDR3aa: CASSIRRTGTEAFF

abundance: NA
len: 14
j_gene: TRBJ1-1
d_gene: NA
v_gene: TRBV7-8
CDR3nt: TGTGCCAGCAGCTGGGACGGAGGCGGCACTGAAGCTTTCTTT
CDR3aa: CASSWDGGGTEAFF

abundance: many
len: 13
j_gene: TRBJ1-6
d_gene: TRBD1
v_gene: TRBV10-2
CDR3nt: TGCGCCAGTTTACAGGGGGCGGATTCACCCCTCCACTTT
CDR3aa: CASLQGADSPLHF

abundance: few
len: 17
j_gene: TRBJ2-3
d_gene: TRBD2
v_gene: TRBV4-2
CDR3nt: TGTGCCAGCAGCCCCGATAGCGGGAGGGCCGGCACAGATACGCAGTATTTT
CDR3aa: CASSPDSGRAGTDTQYF

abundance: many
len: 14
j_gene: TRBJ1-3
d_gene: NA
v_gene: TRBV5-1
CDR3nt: TGCGCCAGCAGCTTGGATCTGGGTGGAAACACCATATATTTT
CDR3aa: CASSLDLGGNTIYF

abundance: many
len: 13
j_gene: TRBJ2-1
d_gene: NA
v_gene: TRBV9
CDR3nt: TGTGCCAGTCAAGGGAACTCCTACAATGAGCAGTTCTTC
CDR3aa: CASQGNSYNEQFF